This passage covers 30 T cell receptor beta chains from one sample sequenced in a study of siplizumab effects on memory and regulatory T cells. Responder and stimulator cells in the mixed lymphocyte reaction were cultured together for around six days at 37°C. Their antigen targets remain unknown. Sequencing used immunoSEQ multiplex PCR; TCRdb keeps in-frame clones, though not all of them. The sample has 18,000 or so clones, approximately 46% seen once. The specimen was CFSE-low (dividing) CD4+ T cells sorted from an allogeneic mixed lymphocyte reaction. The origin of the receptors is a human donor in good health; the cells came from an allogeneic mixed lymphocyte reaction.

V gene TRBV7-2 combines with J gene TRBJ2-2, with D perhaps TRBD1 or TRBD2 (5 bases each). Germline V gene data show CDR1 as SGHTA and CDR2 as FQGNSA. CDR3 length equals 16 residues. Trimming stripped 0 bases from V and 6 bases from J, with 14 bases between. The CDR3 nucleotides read TGTGCCAGCAGCTTAGCCGGGGTAGGGGTACCCGGGGAGCTGTTTTTT. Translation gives CASSLAGVGVPGELFF. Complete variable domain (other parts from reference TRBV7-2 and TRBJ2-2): GAGVSQSPSNKVTEKGKDVELRCDPISGHTALYWYRQSLGQGLEFLIYFQGNSAPDKSGLPSDRFSAERTGGSVSTLTIQRTQQEDSAVYLCASSLAGVGVPGELFFGEGSRLTVL.

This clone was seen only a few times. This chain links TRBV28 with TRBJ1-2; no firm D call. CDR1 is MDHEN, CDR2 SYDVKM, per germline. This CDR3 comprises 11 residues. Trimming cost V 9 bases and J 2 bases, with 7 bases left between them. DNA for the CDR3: TGTGCCAGTTTCTCGAACTATGGCTACACCTTC. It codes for CASFSNYGYTF.

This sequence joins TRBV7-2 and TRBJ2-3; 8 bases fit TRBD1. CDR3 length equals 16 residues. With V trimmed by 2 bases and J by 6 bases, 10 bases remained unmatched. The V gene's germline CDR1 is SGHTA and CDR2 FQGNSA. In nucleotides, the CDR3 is TGTGCCAGCAGCTTACTCTCCCAGGGGGCCGGGGATACGCAGTATTTT. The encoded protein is CASSLLSQGAGDTQYF.

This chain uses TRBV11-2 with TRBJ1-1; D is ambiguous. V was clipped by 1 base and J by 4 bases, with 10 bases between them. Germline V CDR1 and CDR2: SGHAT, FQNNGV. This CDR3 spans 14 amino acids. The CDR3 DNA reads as TGTGCCAGCAGCTTAGCCTTTTTGGGCACTGAAGCTTTCTTT. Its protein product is CASSLAFLGTEAFF.

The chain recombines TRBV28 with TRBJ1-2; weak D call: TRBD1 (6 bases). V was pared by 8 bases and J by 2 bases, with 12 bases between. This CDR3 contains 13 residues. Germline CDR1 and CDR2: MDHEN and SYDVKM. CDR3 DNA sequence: TGTGCCAGCGGGGGCAGCTTAAACTATGGCTACACCTTC. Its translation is CASGGSLNYGYTF.

This chain's CDR3 is CASSFGGYLNTEAFF. CDR3 in DNA: TGTGCCAGCAGCTTCGGAGGTTATTTGAACACTGAAGCTTTCTTT. This rearrangement joins TRBV7-2 to TRBJ1-1; no clear D gene. Germline CDR1 and CDR2: SGHTA and FQGNSA. Trimming shortened V by 3 bases and J by 0 bases, and 11 bases separated the two germline ends. The CDR3 is 15 residues long.

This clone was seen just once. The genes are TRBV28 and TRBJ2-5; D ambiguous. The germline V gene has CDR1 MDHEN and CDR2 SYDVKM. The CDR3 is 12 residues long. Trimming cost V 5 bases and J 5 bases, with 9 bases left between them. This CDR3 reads CASSRPGETQYF. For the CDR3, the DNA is TGTGCCAGCAGTCGGCCCGGGGAGACCCAGTACTTC.

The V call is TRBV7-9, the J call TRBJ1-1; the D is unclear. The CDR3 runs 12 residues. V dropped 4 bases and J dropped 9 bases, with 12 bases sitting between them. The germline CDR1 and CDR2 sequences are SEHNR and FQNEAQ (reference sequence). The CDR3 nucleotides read TGTGCCAGCAGCTATGGCGCCTCCAAAGCTTTCTTT. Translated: CASSYGASKAFF.

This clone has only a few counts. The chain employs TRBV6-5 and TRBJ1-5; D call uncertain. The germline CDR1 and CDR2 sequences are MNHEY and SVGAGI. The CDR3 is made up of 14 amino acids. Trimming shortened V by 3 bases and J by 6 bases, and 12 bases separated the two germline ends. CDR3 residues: CASSYIVSGQPQHF. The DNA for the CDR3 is TGTGCCAGCAGTTATATTGTCTCGGGTCAGCCCCAGCATTTT.

The CDR3 region has the DNA TGTGCCAGCAGCCTAGGGGGCCACAATGAGCAGTTCTTC. Translated: CASSLGGHNEQFF. V is TRBV7-3 and J is TRBJ2-1; 7 bases are shared with TRBD1. Trimming removed 5 bases from V and 5 bases from J; junction bases left unmatched: 3. Per germline, CDR1 SGHTA and CDR2 FQGTGA. This CDR3 comprises 13 residues.

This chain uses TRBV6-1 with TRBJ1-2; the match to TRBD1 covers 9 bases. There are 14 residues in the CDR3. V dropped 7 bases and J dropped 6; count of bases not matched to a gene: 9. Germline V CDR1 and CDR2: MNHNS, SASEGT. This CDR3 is CASKLPGQGHGYTF. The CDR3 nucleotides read TGTGCCAGCAAACTACCGGGACAGGGACATGGCTACACCTTC.

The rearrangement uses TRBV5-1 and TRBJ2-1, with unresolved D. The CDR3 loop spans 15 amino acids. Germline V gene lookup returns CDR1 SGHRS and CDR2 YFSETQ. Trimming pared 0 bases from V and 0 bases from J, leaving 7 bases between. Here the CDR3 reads CASSLDTASYNEQFF. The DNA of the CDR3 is TGCGCCAGCAGCTTGGATACGGCCTCCTACAATGAGCAGTTCTTC.

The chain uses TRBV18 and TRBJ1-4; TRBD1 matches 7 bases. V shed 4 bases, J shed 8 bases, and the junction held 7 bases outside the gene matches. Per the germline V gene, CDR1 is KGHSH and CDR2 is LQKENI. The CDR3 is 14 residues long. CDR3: CASSQNTGQEKLFF. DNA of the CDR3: TGTGCCAGCTCACAGAACACGGGACAGGAAAAACTGTTTTTT.

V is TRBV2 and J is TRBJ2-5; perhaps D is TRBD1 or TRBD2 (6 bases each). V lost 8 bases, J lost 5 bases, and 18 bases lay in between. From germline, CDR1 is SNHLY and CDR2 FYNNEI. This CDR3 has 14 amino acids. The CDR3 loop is CASGGTLIGETQYF. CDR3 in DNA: TGTGCCAGCGGGGGGACACTTATAGGGGAGACCCAGTACTTC.

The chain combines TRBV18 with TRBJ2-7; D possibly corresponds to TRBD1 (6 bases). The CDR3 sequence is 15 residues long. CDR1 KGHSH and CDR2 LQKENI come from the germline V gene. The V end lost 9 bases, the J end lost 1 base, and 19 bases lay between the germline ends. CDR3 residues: CASAPGTWVSYEQYF. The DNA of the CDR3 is TGTGCCAGTGCCCCCGGGACATGGGTTTCCTACGAGCAGTACTTC.

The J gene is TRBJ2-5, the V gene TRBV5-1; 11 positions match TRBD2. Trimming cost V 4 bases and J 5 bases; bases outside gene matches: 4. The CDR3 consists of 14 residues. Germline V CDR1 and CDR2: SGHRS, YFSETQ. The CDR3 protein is CASSMTSGEETQYF. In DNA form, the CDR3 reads TGCGCCAGCAGCATGACTAGCGGGGAGGAGACCCAGTACTTC. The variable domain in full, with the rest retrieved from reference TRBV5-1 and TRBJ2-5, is KAGVTQTPRYLIKTRGQQVTLSCSPISGHRSVSWYQQTPGQGLQFLFEYFSETQRNKGNFPGRFSGRQFSNSRSEMNVSTLELGDSALYLCASSMTSGEETQYFGPGTRLLVL.

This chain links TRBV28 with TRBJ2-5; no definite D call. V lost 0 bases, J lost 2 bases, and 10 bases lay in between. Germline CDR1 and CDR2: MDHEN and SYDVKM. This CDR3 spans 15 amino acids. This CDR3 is CASSLWGIVQETQYF. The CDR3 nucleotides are TGTGCCAGCAGTTTATGGGGGATTGTGCAAGAGACCCAGTACTTC.

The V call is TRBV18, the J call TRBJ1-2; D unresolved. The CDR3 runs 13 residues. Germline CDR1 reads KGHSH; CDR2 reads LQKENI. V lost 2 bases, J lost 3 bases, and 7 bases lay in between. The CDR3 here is CASSPGVDYGYTF. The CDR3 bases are TGTGCCAGCTCACCAGGGGTGGACTATGGCTACACCTTC.

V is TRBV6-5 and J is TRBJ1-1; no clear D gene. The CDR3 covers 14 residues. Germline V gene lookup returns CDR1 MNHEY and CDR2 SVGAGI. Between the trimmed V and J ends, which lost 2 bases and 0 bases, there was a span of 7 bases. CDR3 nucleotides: TGTGCCAGCAGTTACCTGGAGATGAACACTGAAGCTTTCTTT. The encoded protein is CASSYLEMNTEAFF.

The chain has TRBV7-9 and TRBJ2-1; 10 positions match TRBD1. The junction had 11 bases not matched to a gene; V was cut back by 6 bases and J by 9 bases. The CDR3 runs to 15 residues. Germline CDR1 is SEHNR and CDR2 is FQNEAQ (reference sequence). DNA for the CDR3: TGTGCCAGCAGGTTGTGGACAGGGGGAGTTGCTGAGCAGTTCTTC. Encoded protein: CASRLWTGGVAEQFF.

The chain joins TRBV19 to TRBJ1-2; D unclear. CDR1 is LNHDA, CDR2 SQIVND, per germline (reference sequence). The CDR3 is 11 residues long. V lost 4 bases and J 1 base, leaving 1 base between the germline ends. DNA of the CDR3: TGTGCCAGTAGTAATAACTATGGCTACACCTTC. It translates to CASSNNYGYTF. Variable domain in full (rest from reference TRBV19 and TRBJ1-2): DGGITQSPKYLFRKEGQNVTLSCEQNLNHDAMYWYRQDPGQGLRLIYYSQIVNDFQKGDIAEGYSVSREKKESFPLTVTSAQKNPTAFYLCASSNNYGYTFGSGTRLTVV.

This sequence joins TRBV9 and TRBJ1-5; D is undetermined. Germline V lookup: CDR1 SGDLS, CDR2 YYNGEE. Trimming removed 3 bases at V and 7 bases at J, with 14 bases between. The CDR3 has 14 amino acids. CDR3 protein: CASSGGVGEQPQHF. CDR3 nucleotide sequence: TGTGCCAGCAGCGGCGGGGTCGGGGAGCAGCCCCAGCATTTT.

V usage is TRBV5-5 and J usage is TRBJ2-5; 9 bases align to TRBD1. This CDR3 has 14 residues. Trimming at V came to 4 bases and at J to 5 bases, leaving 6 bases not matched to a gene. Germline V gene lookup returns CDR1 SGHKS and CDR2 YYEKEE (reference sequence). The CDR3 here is CASSVTGGSETQYF. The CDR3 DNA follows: TGTGCCAGCAGCGTAACAGGGGGCTCGGAGACCCAGTACTTC.

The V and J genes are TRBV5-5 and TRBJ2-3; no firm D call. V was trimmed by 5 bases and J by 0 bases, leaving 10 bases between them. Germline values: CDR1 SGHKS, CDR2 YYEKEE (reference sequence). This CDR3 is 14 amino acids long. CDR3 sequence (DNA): TGTGCCAGCAGTCTGGTCCTTAGCACAGATACGCAGTATTTT. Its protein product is CASSLVLSTDTQYF.

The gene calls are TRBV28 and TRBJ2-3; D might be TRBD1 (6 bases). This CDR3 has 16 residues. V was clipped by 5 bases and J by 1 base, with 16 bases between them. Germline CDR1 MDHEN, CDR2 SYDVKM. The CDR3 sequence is CASSAPGERGTDTQYF. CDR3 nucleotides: TGTGCCAGCAGTGCTCCAGGGGAAAGGGGCACAGATACGCAGTATTTT. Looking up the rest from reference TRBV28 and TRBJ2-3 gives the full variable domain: DVKVTQSSRYLVKRTGEKVFLECVQDMDHENMFWYRQDPGLGLRLIYFSYDVKMKEKGDIPEGYSVSREKKERFSLILESASTNQTSMYLCASSAPGERGTDTQYFGPGTRLTVL.

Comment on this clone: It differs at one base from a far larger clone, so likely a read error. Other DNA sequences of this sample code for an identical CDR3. The DNA for the CDR3 is TGTGCCAGCAGCCCCCTCGGGACAGGGAACACTGAAGCTTTCTTT. Its protein product is CASSPLGTGNTEAFF. The chain couples TRBV7-3 to TRBJ1-1; TRBD1 agrees at 8 bases. The length of the CDR3 is 15 residues. Trimming cost V 5 bases and J 1 base; bases outside gene matches: 6. Germline loops: CDR1 SGHTA, CDR2 FQGTGA.

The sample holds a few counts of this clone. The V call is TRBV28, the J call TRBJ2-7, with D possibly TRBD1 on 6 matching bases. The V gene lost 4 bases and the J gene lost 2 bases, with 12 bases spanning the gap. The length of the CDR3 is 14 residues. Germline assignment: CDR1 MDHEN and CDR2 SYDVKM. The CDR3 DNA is TGTGCCAGCAGTTCTCGGGACATCACCTACGAGCAGTACTTC. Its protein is CASSSRDITYEQYF. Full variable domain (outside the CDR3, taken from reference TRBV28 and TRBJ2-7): DVKVTQSSRYLVKRTGEKVFLECVQDMDHENMFWYRQDPGLGLRLIYFSYDVKMKEKGDIPEGYSVSREKKERFSLILESASTNQTSMYLCASSSRDITYEQYFGPGTRLTVT.

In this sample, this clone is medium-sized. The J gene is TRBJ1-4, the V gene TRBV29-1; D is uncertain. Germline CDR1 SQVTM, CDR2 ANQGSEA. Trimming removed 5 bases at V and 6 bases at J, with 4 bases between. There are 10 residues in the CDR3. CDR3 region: CSVSDEKLFF. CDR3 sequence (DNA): TGCAGCGTTTCAGATGAAAAACTGTTTTTT.

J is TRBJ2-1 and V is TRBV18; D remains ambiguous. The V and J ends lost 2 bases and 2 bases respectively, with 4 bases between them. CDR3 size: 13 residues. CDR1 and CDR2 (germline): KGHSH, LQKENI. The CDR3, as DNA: TGTGCCAGCTCACCAAGCACCTACAATGAGCAGTTCTTC. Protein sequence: CASSPSTYNEQFF.

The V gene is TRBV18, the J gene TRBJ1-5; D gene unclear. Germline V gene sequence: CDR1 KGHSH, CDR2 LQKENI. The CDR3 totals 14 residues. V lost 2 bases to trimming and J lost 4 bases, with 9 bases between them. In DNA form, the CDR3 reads TGTGCCAGCTCACCAGACATAACAAATCAGCCCCAGCATTTT. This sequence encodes CASSPDITNQPQHF.